The 27 T cell receptor beta chains listed next were all sequenced from one sample in a study of response to subunit inactivated influenza vaccine. TCRdb called the RT-PCR reads again in MiXCR, with one record for every CDR3 protein. The repertoire holds 500,000 to 550,000 distinct CDR3 sequences, with less than 8% as singletons. The source was PBMCs from blood, collected 23 to 25 months after vaccination. The source of these receptors is a man in his fifties or sixties who received an inactivated influenza vaccine.

This clonotype was detected only a few times. The chain employs TRBV25-1 and TRBJ2-7, with 13 positions matching TRBD2. This CDR3 contains 16 residues. J was trimmed by 6 bases and V by 4 bases; bases with no gene match: 9. The germline V gene has CDR1 MGHDK and CDR2 SYGVNS. The CDR3 reads CASSGSGTSGTLEQYF. The CDR3, as DNA: TGTGCCAGCAGTGGATCCGGGACTAGCGGGACTCTCGAGCAGTACTTC.

This clonotype has at least ten counts. V gene TRBV11-1 combines with J gene TRBJ2-3; D is unclear. The CDR3 loop spans 14 amino acids. The germline V gene encodes CDR1 SGHAT and CDR2 FQDESV (reference sequence). The V gene lost 2 bases and the J gene lost 6 bases, with 12 bases spanning the gap. In nucleotides, the CDR3 is TGTGCCAGCAGCTTAAATGGAGCCTCCGATACGCAGTATTTT. Translated, it gives CASSLNGASDTQYF. Based on the CDR3 plus reference TRBV11-1 and TRBJ2-3, the full variable domain is EAEVAQSPRYKITEKSQAVAFWCDPISGHATLYWYRQILGQGPELLVQFQDESVVDDSQLPKDRFSAERLKGVDSTLKIQPAELGDSAMYLCASSLNGASDTQYFGPGTRLTVL.

In its sample, this clonotype was seen many times. The CDR3 nucleotides are TGCGCCAGCAGCTCGGGGACCGCCATCTCCTACGAGCAGTACTTC. This encodes CASSSGTAISYEQYF. V is TRBV5-1 and J is TRBJ2-7; either TRBD1 or TRBD2 may fit D (5 bases each). The germline gives CDR1 SGHRS, CDR2 YFSETQ. V was cut by 3 bases and J by 0 bases, with 13 bases left in between. This CDR3 contains 15 residues.

The sample holds a few counts of this clonotype. The V call is TRBV20-1, the J call TRBJ2-3, with a possible D match to TRBD1 (6 bases). CDR1 and CDR2 (germline): DFQATT, SNEGSKA (reference sequence). CDR3 length equals 14 residues. The V end lost 4 bases, the J end lost 0 bases, and 11 bases lay between the germline ends. DNA for the CDR3: TGCAGTGCTACGTCTAGGGGGAGCACAGATACGCAGTATTTT. As protein: CSATSRGSTDTQYF.

This clonotype has more than one count but fewer than ten. The J gene is TRBJ1-2, the V gene TRBV20-1, with TRBD1 as a possible D gene (5 bases). V shed 6 bases and J shed 3 bases, with 17 bases lying between them. CDR3 length: 14 residues. Germline V CDR1 and CDR2: DFQATT, SNEGSKA (reference sequence). The chain's CDR3 is CSAPGQGGDYGYTF. The CDR3, as DNA: TGCAGTGCCCCCGGGCAGGGAGGTGACTATGGCTACACCTTC.

The chain has TRBV9 and TRBJ2-7, with TRBD2 matching 8 bases. This CDR3 region has 16 residues. The germline V gene encodes CDR1 SGDLS and CDR2 YYNGEE. With 3 bases clipped from V and 0 bases from J, the junction kept 8 bases outside the gene matches. The CDR3 protein is CASSAGLAGSSYEQYF. CDR3 DNA: TGTGCCAGCAGCGCTGGACTAGCCGGAAGCTCCTACGAGCAGTACTTC.

This clonotype has at least ten counts. V and J are TRBV2 and TRBJ2-7; TRBD2 agrees at 10 bases. The V gene end was trimmed by 6 bases and the J gene end by 4 bases; junction bases not matched to a gene: 9. Germline CDR1 is SNHLY and CDR2 is FYNNEI. The CDR3 length is 15 residues. The CDR3 nucleotides are TGTGCCAGCAGGCGGAGCGGGAGGGCCGGATACGAGCAGTACTTC. It is translated as CASRRSGRAGYEQYF. The full variable domain, with the rest looked up from reference TRBV2 and TRBJ2-7, is EPEVTQTPSHQVTQMGQEVILRCVPISNHLYFYWYRQILGQKVEFLVSFYNNEISEKSEIFDDQFSVERPDGSNFTLKIRSTKLEDSAMYFCASRRSGRAGYEQYFGPGTRLTVT.

This clonotype was recorded a few times. The chain joins TRBV7-2 to TRBJ1-4; a possible D gene is TRBD1 (6 bases). Germline lookup yields CDR1 SGHTA and CDR2 FQGNSA. The V end was cut by 8 bases, the J end by 4 bases, with 17 bases between. The CDR3 is 15 residues long. The CDR3 DNA sequence: TGTGCCAGCTCACTAGCCGGGACAAGTAATGAAAAACTGTTTTTT. Amino acid sequence: CASSLAGTSNEKLFF.

This clonotype has a count of ten or more. The chain uses TRBV6-5 and TRBJ2-5; possible D gene TRBD1, 5 bases. The CDR3 runs to 14 residues. The germline V gene has CDR1 MNHEY and CDR2 SVGAGI. Trimming pared 0 bases from V and 5 bases from J, leaving 10 bases between. The CDR3 bases are TGTGCCAGCAGTTACTCAGCAGGGTTTGAGACCCAGTACTTC. This codes for CASSYSAGFETQYF.

This clonotype was seen many times. The chain employs TRBV20-1 and TRBJ2-3; D is uncertain. The CDR3 runs to 12 residues. In germline, CDR1 is DFQATT, CDR2 SNEGSKA (reference sequence). Trimming left V 0 bases short and J 4 bases short, with 5 bases between. The CDR3 region has the DNA TGCAGTGCTAGAGATTTCCCAGATACGCAGTATTTT. Protein product: CSARDFPDTQYF.

Many counts were recorded for this clonotype. This chain connects TRBV4-3 to TRBJ1-1; D gene uncertain. Germline loops: CDR1 LGHNA, CDR2 YSLEER. CDR3 length: 15 amino acids. V was pared by 0 bases and J by 1 base, with 9 bases between. The CDR3 reads CASSQDFRKNTEAFF. In DNA form, the CDR3 reads TGCGCCAGCAGCCAAGATTTCCGGAAGAACACTGAAGCTTTCTTT.

This clonotype occurred many times. The chain employs TRBV4-2 and TRBJ1-2; D is undetermined. Per the germline V gene, CDR1 is LGHNA and CDR2 is YNFKEQ. V was pared by 3 bases and J by 3 bases, with 8 bases between. The CDR3 spans 13 residues. The CDR3 region is CASSQARDYGYTF. The DNA of the CDR3 is TGTGCCAGCAGCCAGGCCCGCGACTATGGCTACACCTTC.

This clonotype was observed at least ten times. V and J are TRBV10-3 and TRBJ2-3; no firm D call. V was cut by 4 bases and J by 1 base, with 9 bases left in between. In germline, CDR1 is ENHRY, CDR2 SYGVKD. This CDR3 is 14 amino acids long. The chain's CDR3 is CAISALIGTDTQYF. The DNA for the CDR3 is TGTGCCATCAGTGCGTTAATCGGCACAGATACGCAGTATTTT.

The rearrangement uses TRBV5-1 and TRBJ2-7; 9 bases match TRBD2. The CDR3 length is 15 residues. V dropped 6 bases and J dropped 4; count of bases not matched to a gene: 11. The germline gives CDR1 SGHRS, CDR2 YFSETQ. Written as DNA, the CDR3 is TGCGCCAGCACCCCCGTAGCGGGAGCGGGTTACGAGCAGTACTTC. The encoded protein is CASTPVAGAGYEQYF.

This clonotype occurred many times. The chain recombines TRBV7-2 with TRBJ2-1; 8 bases are a match to TRBD1. This CDR3 contains 13 residues. CDR1 SGHTA and CDR2 FQGNSA come from the germline V gene. After removal of 5 bases from V and 10 bases from J, the junction contained 7 bases not matched to a gene. The CDR3 protein is CASSEDRAGEQFF. Written as DNA, the CDR3 is TGTGCCAGCAGCGAGGACAGGGCGGGCGAGCAGTTCTTC.

The chain has TRBV7-8 and TRBJ2-3, with 7 bases matching TRBD2. J was trimmed by 0 bases and V by 5 bases; bases with no gene match: 8. CDR3 length: 16 amino acids. Germline V lookup: CDR1 SGHVS, CDR2 FQNEAQ. The CDR3 sequence is CASSLIASGSTDTQYF. In DNA form, the CDR3 reads TGTGCCAGCAGCCTAATTGCTAGCGGCAGCACAGATACGCAGTATTTT. The complete variable domain, with remaining parts taken from reference TRBV7-8 and TRBJ2-3, reads GAGVSQSPRYKVAKRGQDVALRCDPISGHVSLFWYQQALGQGPEFLTYFQNEAQLDKSGLPSDRFFAERPEGSVSTLKIQRTQQEDSAVYLCASSLIASGSTDTQYFGPGTRLTVL.

The V call is TRBV19, the J call TRBJ1-6; D possibly corresponds to TRBD1 (5 bases). Per germline, CDR1 LNHDA and CDR2 SQIVND (reference sequence). The CDR3 length is 14 residues. V lost 2 bases to trimming and J lost 10 bases, with 12 bases between them. The CDR3 protein is CASSIQGEGSPLHF. The CDR3 nucleotides are TGTGCCAGTAGTATACAGGGTGAAGGGTCACCCCTCCACTTT.

In its sample, this clonotype was seen a few times. This rearrangement joins TRBV27 to TRBJ2-5; D is perhaps TRBD1 or TRBD2 (6 bases each). V was clipped by 3 bases and J by 5 bases, with 10 bases between them. The CDR3 has 13 residues. Germline V gene lookup returns CDR1 MNHEY and CDR2 SMNVEV (reference sequence). The DNA for the CDR3 is TGTGCCAGCAGTTTCAGGAGGGGGGAGACCCAGTACTTC. Protein: CASSFRRGETQYF.

This clonotype was seen only a few times. This chain joins TRBV4-2 and TRBJ2-3; 7 positions agree with TRBD1. The V gene's germline CDR1 is LGHNA and CDR2 YNFKEQ. The CDR3 loop spans 16 amino acids. With V trimmed by 0 bases and J by 4 bases, 7 bases remained unmatched. This chain's CDR3 is CASSQEVWQGADTQYF. CDR3 DNA sequence: TGTGCCAGCAGCCAAGAAGTTTGGCAGGGGGCAGATACGCAGTATTTT.

This clonotype was seen only a few times. The genes are TRBV20-1 and TRBJ2-7; 7 bases agree with TRBD2. The germline gives CDR1 DFQATT, CDR2 SNEGSKA (reference sequence). The CDR3 contains 13 residues. The V and J ends lost 2 bases and 6 bases, in that order; junction bases with no gene match: 7. The CDR3 region has the DNA TGCAGTGCTAGACCGGGGGGAGCGGGCGAGCAGTACTTC. Amino acids: CSARPGGAGEQYF.

The table lists this clonotype with a few counts. V is TRBV5-1 and J is TRBJ2-7; 10 nucleotides agree with TRBD1. CDR1 is SGHRS, CDR2 YFSETQ, per germline. The CDR3 has 14 residues. V trimming: 4 bases; J trimming: 5 bases; junction bases outside the gene matches: 6. CDR3 DNA: TGCGCCAGCAGCGGAAGGACAGGGGGAAACGAGCAGTACTTC. This gives the protein CASSGRTGGNEQYF.

A few counts support this clonotype. The J gene is TRBJ2-5, the V gene TRBV13; D not certain. V lost 2 bases, J lost 2 bases, and 15 bases lay in between. Germline V gene sequence: CDR1 PRHDT, CDR2 FYEKMQ (reference sequence). This CDR3 contains 16 residues. Written as DNA, the CDR3 is TGTGCCAGCAGCTTATTGTCGGCACGGCCTCAAGAGACCCAGTACTTC. Its protein is CASSLLSARPQETQYF. The variable domain in full, completed from reference TRBV13 and TRBJ2-5, reads AAGVIQSPRHLIKEKRETATLKCYPIPRHDTVYWYQQGPGQDPQFLISFYEKMQSDKGSIPDRFSAQQFSDYHSELNMSSLELGDSALYFCASSLLSARPQETQYFGPGTRLLVL.

This clonotype was counted ten times or more. The CDR3 DNA sequence: TGTGCCAGCAGCTCGGACACGATGTCCTACAATGAGCAGTTCTTC. Translating gives CASSSDTMSYNEQFF. The rearrangement uses TRBV28 and TRBJ2-1, with a possible D match to TRBD1 (5 bases). Trimming cost V 6 bases and J 1 base, with 13 bases left between them. This CDR3 comprises 15 residues. Germline V gives CDR1 MDHEN, CDR2 SYDVKM.

This clonotype occurred a few times. This chain joins TRBV29-1 and TRBJ1-2, with unresolved D. The CDR3 covers 13 residues. Germline CDR1 reads SQVTM; CDR2 reads ANQGSEA. The V end lost 3 bases, the J end lost 0 bases, and 8 bases lay between the germline ends. The CDR3 DNA sequence: TGCAGCGTTGAGCATAGACCTAACTATGGCTACACCTTC. This translates into CSVEHRPNYGYTF.

At least ten counts were recorded for this clonotype. CDR3 DNA sequence: TGCGCCAGCAGCCAAGAGGGACAGCTCTATGGCTACACCTTC. Translating gives CASSQEGQLYGYTF. The V call is TRBV4-3, the J call TRBJ1-2, with TRBD1 identical over 7 bases. Germline-derived CDR1 and CDR2 are LGHNA and YSLEER. CDR3 size: 14 residues. Germline trimming cut 0 bases from V and 4 bases from J; bases unmatched to any gene: 2.

This clonotype has at least ten counts. The rearrangement joins TRBV11-2 to TRBJ2-7; the D gene is possibly TRBD1 (6 bases). Germline CDR1 is SGHAT and CDR2 is FQNNGV. V gave up 3 bases and J gave up 7 bases, with 16 bases separating them. This CDR3 has 14 residues. CDR3 coding DNA: TGTGCCAGCAGCTTTAATTCAGGGGCGGAGGAGCAGTACTTC. It codes for CASSFNSGAEEQYF.

This clonotype came up a few times. The chain uses TRBV7-2 and TRBJ1-4; a weak D match, TRBD1 (5 bases). V lost 4 bases, J lost 0 bases, and 12 bases lay in between. CDR1 SGHTA and CDR2 FQGNSA come from the germline V gene. This CDR3 has 16 amino acids. CDR3 in DNA: TGTGCCAGCAGCTCGCACGGGGGTGCAACTAATGAAAAACTGTTTTTT. This codes for CASSSHGGATNEKLFF.